These 23 T cell receptor beta chains came from one sample sequenced in a study of cytomegalovirus exposure and HLA in healthy donors. The primer mix had 60 Vbeta and 13 Jbeta primers. Assay used: immunoSEQ multiplex PCR; TCRdb lists only in-frame clones, some missing. The sample includes 65,000 to 90,000 clones, approximately 75% of them seen just once. Sequencing was done on a sample of PBMCs. The receptors shown here come from a woman in her 40s in good health and CMV-seropositive.

The chain combines TRBV15 with TRBJ1-1; D might be TRBD1 (5 bases). Trimming cost V 0 bases and J 1 base, with 9 bases left between them. CDR1 is LNHNV, CDR2 YYDKDF, per germline (reference sequence). The CDR3 is made up of 15 amino acids. The chain's CDR3 is CATSRERQPNTEAFF. Here the CDR3 DNA reads TGTGCCACCAGCAGAGAGAGACAGCCGAACACTGAAGCTTTCTTT.

V and J are TRBV29-1 and TRBJ1-5; 12 positions agree with TRBD1. This CDR3 has 18 amino acids. The germline V gene has CDR1 SQVTM and CDR2 ANQGSEA. Trimming cost V 6 bases and J 2 bases; bases outside gene matches: 14. The CDR3 is CSVPSGTGGDWRNQPQHF. The CDR3 nucleotides are TGCAGCGTACCCTCCGGGACAGGGGGCGATTGGCGCAATCAGCCCCAGCATTTT.

V is TRBV25-1 and J is TRBJ2-5, with D possibly matching TRBD1 (5 bases). CDR3 length: 14 amino acids. With 5 bases removed from V and 1 base from J, the gap between germline ends came to 11 bases. From germline, CDR1 is MGHDK and CDR2 SYGVNS. This CDR3 is CASSPQGLQETQYF. For the CDR3, the DNA is TGTGCCAGCAGTCCCCAGGGTCTCCAAGAGACCCAGTACTTC.

In regard to this clone: The junction departs from the called germline gene at one end, perhaps through a read error. The chain employs TRBV7-9 and TRBJ1-5; perhaps TRBD1 as D (5 bases). This CDR3 contains 13 residues. Germline loops: CDR1 SEHNR, CDR2 FQNEAQ (reference sequence). The CDR3 protein is CSSSHLDSQPQHF. CDR3 nucleotides: TGTTCCAGCAGCCACCTTGACAGTCAGCCCCAGCATTTT.

The chain has TRBV9 and TRBJ1-1, with 8 bases fitting TRBD1. The ends lost 0 bases at V and 9 bases at J; junction bases unmatched: 10. CDR1 is SGDLS, CDR2 YYNGEE, per germline. CDR3 length equals 15 residues. The CDR3 nucleotides are TGTGCCAGCAGCGTAGCGGCAGGGGGCGAGGGCCAAGCTTTCTTT. Translated: CASSVAAGGEGQAFF.

A single count supports this clone. The J gene is TRBJ2-1, the V gene TRBV7-6; D not certain. Germline V gene lookup returns CDR1 SGHVS and CDR2 FNYEAQ. V lost 1 base and J lost 8, with 12 bases in between. CDR3 length: 14 residues. In DNA, the CDR3 is TGTGCCAGCAGCTTAGATCTAACTTCGGATGAGCAGTTCTTC. Protein sequence: CASSLDLTSDEQFF.

The rearrangement links TRBV9 to TRBJ2-3; 7 bases agree with TRBD2. Unmatched junction bases numbered 5, after V lost 4 bases and J lost 0 bases. The CDR3 extends over 15 amino acids. Per germline, CDR1 SGDLS and CDR2 YYNGEE. Here the CDR3 reads CASSLRGVSTDTQYF. DNA of the CDR3: TGTGCCAGCAGCCTACGGGGGGTCAGCACAGATACGCAGTATTTT.

Only a few counts were recorded for this clone. V and J are TRBV5-1 and TRBJ2-5; 7 bases map to TRBD1. The DNA end favors TRBJ2-7, so the J call may be wrong. Germline-derived CDR1 and CDR2 are SGHRS and YFSETQ. The CDR3 runs 13 residues. As DNA, the CDR3 is TGCGCCAGCAGCTTTAAGGGGGCTTACGAGCAGTACTTC. It codes for CASSFKGAYEQYF.

As to this clone: At one end, the junction sequence differs from germline, possibly due to a read error. V and J are TRBV30 and TRBJ2-3; 9 nucleotides line up with TRBD1. CDR3 size: 16 residues. Germline CDR1 is GTSNPN and CDR2 is SVGIG (reference sequence). The CDR3 spells CSWREQGARPTDTQYF. Written as DNA, the CDR3 is TGTTCCTGGAGGGAACAGGGGGCGCGCCCCACAGATACGCAGTATTTT.

The V gene is TRBV30, the J gene TRBJ1-1, with no clear D. The V end lost 1 base, the J end lost 4 bases, and 13 bases lay between the germline ends. The CDR3 has 14 amino acids. Germline V gene data show CDR1 as GTSNPN and CDR2 as SVGIG (reference sequence). The CDR3 DNA sequence: TGTGCCTGGAGTGCCGGGAGGCTCGGCACTGAAGCTTTCTTT. Translated, it gives CAWSAGRLGTEAFF.

This rearrangement joins TRBV7-9 to TRBJ1-5; D ambiguous. Between the trimmed V and J ends, which lost 1 base and 5 bases, there was a span of 6 bases. Germline V gives CDR1 SEHNR, CDR2 FQNEAQ (reference sequence). The CDR3 is made up of 13 amino acids. CDR3 bases: TGTGCCAGCAGCTTAGAAGGAGATCAGCCCCAGCATTTT. The encoded protein is CASSLEGDQPQHF.

The rearrangement uses TRBV7-2 and TRBJ2-1, with TRBD2 identical over 11 bases. This CDR3 spans 17 amino acids. Germline CDR1 reads SGHTA; CDR2 reads FQGNSA. The V and J ends lost 1 base and 2 bases, in that order; junction bases with no gene match: 4. CDR3 in amino acids: CASSLGSGGAPYNEQFF. The CDR3 coding sequence is TGTGCCAGCAGCTTAGGTAGCGGGGGGGCGCCCTACAATGAGCAGTTCTTC.

This chain links TRBV7-9 with TRBJ2-2; D might be TRBD1 (5 bases). The CDR3 has 13 residues. V lost 5 bases to trimming and J lost 5 bases, with 9 bases between them. Looked up from germline, CDR1 is SEHNR and CDR2 is FQNEAQ (reference sequence). CDR3 sequence: CASSPQGTGELFF. The CDR3 DNA follows: TGTGCCAGCAGCCCGCAGGGAACCGGGGAGCTGTTTTTT.

The V and J genes are TRBV7-3 and TRBJ2-1; 7 bases align to TRBD2. The length of the CDR3 is 13 residues. The V gene's germline CDR1 is SGHTA and CDR2 FQGTGA. The V segment lost 4 bases and the J segment 9 bases; nucleotides outside the gene matches: 6. The CDR3 protein is CASSSEAGLEQFF. DNA for the CDR3: TGTGCCAGCAGCTCCGAAGCGGGGCTTGAGCAGTTCTTC.

This sequence joins TRBV5-8 and TRBJ1-3, with 7 bases aligning to TRBD1. The CDR3 extends over 16 amino acids. In germline, CDR1 is SGHTS, CDR2 YDEGEE. V gave up 3 bases and J gave up 1 base; unmatched junction bases: 7. The CDR3 nucleotides read TGTGCCAGCAGCTCGTGGACAGGACGATCTGGAAACACCATATATTTT. Translation gives CASSSWTGRSGNTIYF.

This chain links TRBV7-2 with TRBJ1-1, with D unclear. The germline V gene has CDR1 SGHTA and CDR2 FQGNSA. The CDR3 runs to 15 residues. Deletions cut 5 bases from V and 5 bases from J, with 18 bases between. CDR3 DNA sequence: TGTGCCAGCAGCCCCTCAGTAGGGAGGTCTACTGAAGCTTTCTTT. Amino acids: CASSPSVGRSTEAFF.

This rearrangement joins TRBV2 to TRBJ1-1; 10 bases map to TRBD1. There are 16 residues in the CDR3. The germline gives CDR1 SNHLY, CDR2 FYNNEI. The ends lost 5 bases at V and 0 bases at J; junction bases unmatched: 6. CDR3 sequence (DNA): TGTGCCAGCAGTAGGACAGGGGGTCACCTGAACACTGAAGCTTTCTTT. Amino acids: CASSRTGGHLNTEAFF. The full variable domain, with the rest looked up from reference TRBV2 and TRBJ1-1, is EPEVTQTPSHQVTQMGQEVILRCVPISNHLYFYWYRQILGQKVEFLVSFYNNEISEKSEIFDDQFSVERPDGSNFTLKIRSTKLEDSAMYFCASSRTGGHLNTEAFFGQGTRLTVV.

This clone was detected a few times. The chain couples TRBV21-1 to TRBJ2-7; TRBD1 is the table's D call, not checked against the DNA. TRBV21-1 is a pseudogene. The CDR3 is 16 residues long. The CDR3 here is CASSLPITGGLYEQYF. The CDR3 DNA reads as TGTGCCAGCAGTCTTCCCATTACAGGGGGCCTTTACGAGCAGTACTTC.

The V and J genes are TRBV5-1 and TRBJ2-3, with 11 bases matching TRBD1. After removal of 5 bases from V and 6 bases from J, the junction contained 11 bases not matched to a gene. Per germline, CDR1 SGHRS and CDR2 YFSETQ. The CDR3 is 16 amino acids. In DNA form, the CDR3 reads TGCGCCAGCAGGATAGGACAGGGGGCGCGTAACGATACGCAGTATTTT. The encoded protein is CASRIGQGARNDTQYF.

CDR3 in DNA: TGTGCCAGCACCCAACAGGGCTCTGGAAACACCATATATTTT. This sequence encodes CASTQQGSGNTIYF. This chain links TRBV6-6 with TRBJ1-3, with a tentative D call TRBD1 (6 bases). The CDR3 has 14 residues. Trimming cost V 7 bases and J 0 bases, with 10 bases left between them. Germline V gene data show CDR1 as MNHNY and CDR2 as SVGAGI (reference sequence).

This clone was seen more than once but under ten times. The genes are TRBV4-1 and TRBJ1-4; perhaps TRBD1 as D (5 bases). CDR1 is MGHRA and CDR2 is YSYEKL in the germline V gene. The CDR3 is 15 residues long. V was clipped by 0 bases and J by 10 bases, with 15 bases between them. DNA of the CDR3: TGCGCCAGCAGCCAAGATGGGGCGGGGGTAGGAAAACTGTTTTTT. Residues: CASSQDGAGVGKLFF.

The CDR3 region has the DNA TGTGCCAGCAGGGAACCGGGACAGGGGACCTACGAGCAGTACTTC. Its protein is CASREPGQGTYEQYF. The chain employs TRBV11-2 and TRBJ2-7; TRBD1 matches 10 bases. V lost 6 bases to trimming and J lost 2 bases; unmatched junction nucleotides: 7. The CDR3 sequence is 15 residues long. CDR1 and CDR2 from the germline V gene are SGHAT and FQNNGV.

This clone occurred a few times. The V call is TRBV15, the J call TRBJ2-2; D not resolved. V lost 2 bases and J 1 base, leaving 14 bases between the germline ends. CDR1 and CDR2 (germline): LNHNV, YYDKDF (reference sequence). The CDR3 sequence is 17 residues long. CDR3 sequence: CATSRSAQLKNTGELFF. In nucleotides, the CDR3 is TGTGCCACCAGCAGATCGGCACAGCTTAAGAACACCGGGGAGCTGTTTTTT.